This TCR beta chain was documented in a study of T cell repertoires in aging, cancer and after chemotherapy. For the study at large: Clear clonal overlap appeared across healthy donor samples taken over several months to years.

Multiplex touch-down PCR with TRB-A/B primers amplified rearranged V-D-J TRB sequences. TCRdb reanalysed the multiplex PCR reads using MiXCR and keeps one entry per CDR3 protein. This sample yields 10,000 to 15,000 distinct CDR3 sequences, of which under 35% are seen a single time; around a tenth belongs to the top ten. This clonotype was counted between two and nine times. Its cognate antigen is unknown. Study-wide results and caveats: In cancer patients, declining TCR diversity with age involved lost richness and lost evenness. No conclusions about immunological memory after chemotherapy can be drawn from the repertoire data. Across the chemotherapy interval, each cancer cohort showed higher median generation probability, suggesting thymic rebound.

The template was genomic DNA from peripheral blood, not RNA. Germline CDR1 is MRHNA and CDR2 is SNTAGT. With V trimmed by 2 bases and J by 7 bases, 0 bases remained unmatched. This CDR3 has 15 amino acids. The clonotype originates from a human donor in good health. The donor label of this sample is uncertain. The V call is TRBV6-4, the J call TRBJ2-1, with TRBD2 matching over 15 bases. The specimen sequenced was blood. Here the CDR3 reads CASSDGTSGGNEQFF. The CDR3, as DNA: TGTGCCAGCAGTGACGGGACTAGCGGGGGGAATGAGCAGTTCTTC.